A selection of T cell receptor beta chains follows, all from one sample in a study of neurological immune-mediated disorders. TCRdb re-analysed the 5' RACE reads in MiXCR, keeping a single row per CDR3 protein. The table records 20,000 to 30,000 distinct CDR3 sequences, 13% of them present only once. The sequenced sample consisted of PBMCs. The receptor source for this set is a woman aged 55-70 years with HTLV-1-associated myelopathy (HAM/TSP). Both conserved end residues are part of each CDR3. The D gene is left open where the match is weak. Where a row states a size, it is once, few, many or the class of an expanded clone; other rows omit it.

DNA: TGTGCCAGCAGCCGTGGGACAGTCTCTGGAAACACCATATATTTT
CDR3: CASSRGTVSGNTIYF
V: TRBV4-2
size: many
D: TRBD1
J: TRBJ1-3

DNA: TGTGCCGGGCGTCGACTAGCGGGTTACGAGACCCAGTACTTC
CDR3: CAGRRLAGYETQYF
V: TRBV7-9
size: .
D: TRBD2
J: TRBJ2-5

DNA: TGCGCCAGCAGCTTGGGACAGCGAGGTGAAAAACTGTTTTTT
CDR3: CASSLGQRGEKLFF
V: TRBV5-1
size: medium-sized
D: .
J: TRBJ1-4

DNA: TGCAGTGCTATGCAGGGACAACTCACCGGGGAGCTGTTTTTT
CDR3: CSAMQGQLTGELFF
V: TRBV20-1
size: many
D: .
J: TRBJ2-2

DNA: TGCGCCAGCAGCTTGCCTCTAGCGGGGGGGCCCGACGAGCAGTACTTC
CDR3: CASSLPLAGGPDEQYF
V: TRBV5-1
size: many
D: TRBD2
J: TRBJ2-7

DNA: TGTGCCTGGAGTCCGGGACTAGCGGGAGTGACAGATACGCAGTATTTT
CDR3: CAWSPGLAGVTDTQYF
V: TRBV30
size: .
D: TRBD2
J: TRBJ2-3

DNA: TGCAGTGCTAGAGATCTGATAGGTGGAGGGAATCCTGAAGCTTTCTTT
CDR3: CSARDLIGGGNPEAFF
V: TRBV20-1
size: medium-sized
D: .
J: TRBJ1-1

DNA: TGCGCCAGCAGCCCCGGGGAGGGACTAGCCAAAAACATTCAGTACTTC
CDR3: CASSPGEGLAKNIQYF
V: TRBV5-1
size: many
D: TRBD2
J: TRBJ2-4

DNA: TGCAGTGCTACAGGGTTGTACCAAGAGACCCAGTACTTC
CDR3: CSATGLYQETQYF
V: TRBV20-1
size: many
D: .
J: TRBJ2-5

DNA: TGTGCCAGTAACCCTTGGGCCGCAACTAACTATGGCTACACCTTC
CDR3: CASNPWAATNYGYTF
V: TRBV19
size: many
D: .
J: TRBJ1-2

DNA: TGTGCCAGCAGTTCAGACCGGACAGGGCTGGATACGCAGTATTTT
CDR3: CASSSDRTGLDTQYF
V: TRBV6-2/TRBV6-3
size: .
D: TRBD1
J: TRBJ2-3

DNA: TGCGCCAGCAGCTCTCCGGGGACTCACAATGAGCAGTTCTTC
CDR3: CASSSPGTHNEQFF
V: TRBV5-1
size: many
D: .
J: TRBJ2-1

DNA: TGCAGTGCCGCCCGGGACAGGGTGGGCAATGAGCAGTTCTTC
CDR3: CSAARDRVGNEQFF
V: TRBV20-1
size: many
D: TRBD1
J: TRBJ2-1

DNA: TGTGCCAGCAGTGCTCAATATAATTCACCCCTCCACTTT
CDR3: CASSAQYNSPLHF
V: TRBV9
size: medium-sized
D: .
J: TRBJ1-6

DNA: TGTGCCAGCAGTGAGCGGCAGAACTATGGCTACACCTTC
CDR3: CASSERQNYGYTF
V: TRBV25-1
size: many
D: .
J: TRBJ1-2

DNA: TGCAGTGCCCATCCTAACACAGATACGCAGTATTTT
CDR3: CSAHPNTDTQYF
V: TRBV20-1
size: many
D: .
J: TRBJ2-3

DNA: TGCAGTGCTCTCAGGGGGGCGGGAGTCGAGACCCAGTACTTC
CDR3: CSALRGAGVETQYF
V: TRBV20-1
size: many
D: .
J: TRBJ2-5

DNA: TGTGCCAGCAGGGCGACCTCCTTAGCGGCAGATACGCAGTATTTT
CDR3: CASRATSLAADTQYF
V: TRBV7-6
size: .
D: .
J: TRBJ2-3

DNA: TGTGCCAGCAGTGAGCGGGACGCCCAAGAGACCCAGTACTTC
CDR3: CASSERDAQETQYF
V: TRBV6-1
size: many
D: .
J: TRBJ2-5

DNA: TGTGCCACCAGCCTTGGGCAGGGGAATGAAAAACTGTTTTTT
CDR3: CATSLGQGNEKLFF
V: TRBV15
size: many
D: .
J: TRBJ1-4

DNA: TGTGCCACCAGCAGAGATCCCCGACAGGGGGGCTACACCTTC
CDR3: CATSRDPRQGGYTF
V: TRBV15
size: many
D: TRBD1
J: TRBJ1-2

DNA: TGCAGTGCTAGTCGTCAGGGCGTCGGAAACATTCAGCACTTC
CDR3: CSASRQGVGNIQHF
V: TRBV20-1
size: .
D: .
J: TRBJ2-4

DNA: TGCGCCAGCAGCCTCCGCCCCATGGGAGGGGGCTCGGACACTGAAGCTTTCTTT
CDR3: CASSLRPMGGGSDTEAFF
V: TRBV5-1
size: many
D: TRBD1
J: TRBJ1-1

DNA: TGCGCCAGCAGCCCCTACCCCCGGGCCCTTGGAAGCAATCAGCCCCAGCATTTT
CDR3: CASSPYPRALGSNQPQHF
V: TRBV5-1
size: many
D: .
J: TRBJ1-5

DNA: TGCGTCCCCGGGATAGATCTGTACGAGCAGTACTTC
CDR3: CVPGIDLYEQYF
V: TRBV29-1
size: few
D: .
J: TRBJ2-7

DNA: TGTGCCAGCAGTTACTCCGGGTCGAGCTCCTACGAGCAGTACTTC
CDR3: CASSYSGSSSYEQYF
V: TRBV6-5
size: many
D: .
J: TRBJ2-7

DNA: TGTGCCAGCTCACCAGCAACTACCTATGGCTACACCTTC
CDR3: CASSPATTYGYTF
V: TRBV18
size: many
D: .
J: TRBJ1-2

DNA: TGTGCCAGCAGCTCCTCCGACAGGGGCAACTATGGCTACACCTTC
CDR3: CASSSSDRGNYGYTF
V: TRBV11-2
size: many
D: TRBD1
J: TRBJ1-2

DNA: TGTGCCAGCAGCCTCGGGGTTAGCGGGGGGATTAGCACAGATACGCAGTATTTT
CDR3: CASSLGVSGGISTDTQYF
V: TRBV7-2
size: many
D: TRBD2
J: TRBJ2-3

DNA: TGCAGTGCTAGTCCAGGGTACGGCAATCAGCCCCAGCATTTT
CDR3: CSASPGYGNQPQHF
V: TRBV20-1
size: many
D: .
J: TRBJ1-5

DNA: TGTGCCAGCAGTTACTCGACAGGGGGCTTGGGCGAGCAGTACTTC
CDR3: CASSYSTGGLGEQYF
V: TRBV27
size: many
D: TRBD1
J: TRBJ2-7

DNA: TGTGCCAGCAGACTAGCGGGAGGGTTCTACGAGCAGTACTTC
CDR3: CASRLAGGFYEQYF
V: TRBV7-2
size: many
D: TRBD2
J: TRBJ2-7

DNA: TGTGCCAGCAGCTTATTGCTCCCCTCCCTAGGGGGAGGCTACACCTTC
CDR3: CASSLLLPSLGGGYTF
V: TRBV7-9
size: many
D: .
J: TRBJ1-2

DNA: TGCAGTGCTAGAGAGGGCGGGGGGCCCGGGGAGCTGTTTTTT
CDR3: CSAREGGGPGELFF
V: TRBV20-1
size: .
D: TRBD2
J: TRBJ2-2

DNA: TGCAGTGCTAGAGGACTAGGAAGCTTCTCCTACGAGCAGTACTTC
CDR3: CSARGLGSFSYEQYF
V: TRBV20-1
size: many
D: .
J: TRBJ2-7

DNA: TGCAGTGCTAACCGGGACGGCTCCTACAATGAGCAGTTCTTC
CDR3: CSANRDGSYNEQFF
V: TRBV20-1
size: many
D: .
J: TRBJ2-1

DNA: TGCAGCGTCCTAAGACAGGAAGGGGAGCAGTACTTC
CDR3: CSVLRQEGEQYF
V: TRBV29-1
size: many
D: .
J: TRBJ2-7

DNA: TGCAGTGCTAGGGGGTGGGGGACTCGGTACTCCTACGAGCAGTACTTC
CDR3: CSARGWGTRYSYEQYF
V: TRBV20-1
size: many
D: .
J: TRBJ2-7

DNA: TGTGCCAGCAGCTTAGGAGGGACTAGCGGGAGGACTAGGGAGCAGTTCTTC
CDR3: CASSLGGTSGRTREQFF
V: TRBV7-9
size: many
D: TRBD2
J: TRBJ2-1

DNA: TGCAGTGTTCCGGGACAGGGAGCCGGGGAGCTGTTTTTT
CDR3: CSVPGQGAGELFF
V: TRBV20-1
size: many
D: TRBD1
J: TRBJ2-2

DNA: TGCAGTGCTAGAAAGGGAAGCTATGGCTACACCTTC
CDR3: CSARKGSYGYTF
V: TRBV20-1
size: many
D: .
J: TRBJ1-2

DNA: TGTGCCAGCAGCTACCCGCAGGGTCTTGCCGGGGACACCATATATTTT
CDR3: CASSYPQGLAGDTIYF
V: TRBV7-2
size: many
D: .
J: TRBJ1-3

DNA: TGTGCCAGCAGCCCCCCTAGCAGCTACGAGCAGTACTTC
CDR3: CASSPPSSYEQYF
V: TRBV4-2
size: .
D: .
J: TRBJ2-7

DNA: TGCAGTGCTACTTCGACTAGCGGTGCCTACGAGCAGTACTTC
CDR3: CSATSTSGAYEQYF
V: TRBV20-1
size: many
D: TRBD2
J: TRBJ2-7

DNA: TGCGCCAGCAGCCGACTCCAGGGGGATGGAAACACCATATATTTT
CDR3: CASSRLQGDGNTIYF
V: TRBV5-1
size: many
D: TRBD1
J: TRBJ1-3

DNA: TGCGCCAGCAGCTTTCAGGGTAACTACGAGCAGTACTTC
CDR3: CASSFQGNYEQYF
V: TRBV5-1
size: many
D: .
J: TRBJ2-7

DNA: TGTGCCAGCAGTCGACAATCCGGGACTAGCGGGACCGCGAACACCGGGGAGCTGTTTTTT
CDR3: CASSRQSGTSGTANTGELFF
V: TRBV3-1
size: many
D: TRBD2
J: TRBJ2-2

DNA: TGCAGTGCTATGGGGGGGCGGGAGACCCAGTACTTC
CDR3: CSAMGGRETQYF
V: TRBV20-1
size: many
D: .
J: TRBJ2-5

DNA: TGCGCCAGCAGTCCGATCACCGGCCAGGGTTTGCAGTTCTTC
CDR3: CASSPITGQGLQFF
V: TRBV5-1
size: many
D: .
J: TRBJ2-1

DNA: TGTAGTGCTAGAGATTCCGGGGACAGGGGGAGGACTGAAGCTTTATTT
CDR3: CSARDSGDRGRTEALF
V: TRBV20-1
size: .
D: TRBD1
J: TRBJ1-1